The subject of this entry is one T cell receptor (beta chain). What it binds is unknown. In TCRdb, the 5' RACE reads were re-called with MiXCR into one record per CDR3 protein. Here the sample spans fewer than 250,000 distinct CDR3 sequences, 27% being singletons. These data belong to a study of T-cell memory formation after mild COVID-19. Study results and limitations: Largely, contracting CD4+ clones fell within CM and EM, and contracting CD8+ clones within EMRA.

The sequenced sample consisted of PBMCs or a T cell subset sorted from them (not recorded which). This TCR was recovered from an adult woman who had mild COVID-19 (a few samples of this study predate the infection). Cell type and time point are not known.

The CDR3 loop is CASSHLGQGGNEQFF. The CDR3 nucleotides are TGCGCCAGCAGCCACTTGGGACAGGGGGGCAATGAGCAGTTCTTC. The V and J genes are TRBV4-1 and TRBJ2-1; 11 bases are shared with TRBD1. The V segment lost 3 bases and the J segment 6 bases; nucleotides outside the gene matches: 4. The CDR3 covers 15 residues. CDR1 MGHRA and CDR2 YSYEKL come from the germline V gene.